Below, 14 T cell receptor beta chains from the same sample are listed, as sequenced in a study of shared clonotypes between healthy human individuals. The table came from immunoSEQ multiplex PCR; TCRdb's copy has only in-frame clones and leaves some out. The sample comprises 2 million to 2.5 million clones, almost 96% of which are singletons, and approximately 0.13% rests with the top ten. The sample comprised naive CD4+ T cells sorted from blood. Subset indicated: CD45RA+ positively selected. These receptors were obtained from a man younger than 35 in good health.

The chain recombines TRBV2 with TRBJ2-2, with D hard to call. Trimming left V 8 bases short and J 6 bases short, with 13 bases between. Germline V CDR1 and CDR2: SNHLY, FYNNEI. The CDR3 has 13 amino acids. CDR3 region: CASRFRTSGELFF. The CDR3 DNA sequence: TGTGCCAGCCGTTTTAGAACCTCCGGGGAGCTGTTTTTT.

The chain has TRBV9 and TRBJ2-1, with 9 bases fitting TRBD2. The CDR3 extends over 16 amino acids. The germline V gene has CDR1 SGDLS and CDR2 YYNGEE. The V gene end was trimmed by 3 bases and the J gene end by 4 bases; junction bases not matched to a gene: 8. CDR3 sequence: CASSALAGGIYNEQFF. CDR3 coding DNA: TGTGCCAGCAGCGCTCTTGCGGGGGGGATTTACAATGAGCAGTTCTTC.

The V gene is TRBV7-3, the J gene TRBJ2-2; D is undetermined. CDR3 size: 15 residues. The germline gives CDR1 SGHTA, CDR2 FQGTGA. Trimming cost V 1 base and J 7 bases, with 13 bases left between them. The CDR3 DNA is TGTGCCAGCAGCTTAATCGGCGGCACGTTCGGGGAGCTGTTTTTT. Protein product: CASSLIGGTFGELFF.

Remarks on this clone: This specimen includes other DNA sequences encoding the same CDR3. The rearrangement joins TRBV7-2 to TRBJ1-5, with 9 bases that match TRBD1. Losses at the gene ends were 5 bases for V and 0 bases for J; bases not matched to a gene: 2. The CDR3 has 15 amino acids. The germline gives CDR1 SGHTA, CDR2 FQGNSA. The CDR3 DNA is TGTGCCAGCAGCCAGGGACAGGGTAGCAATCAGCCCCAGCATTTT. It translates to CASSQGQGSNQPQHF.

The CDR3 sequence is CASSLAFTGELFF. The CDR3 region has the DNA TGTGCCAGCAGCTTAGCTTTCACCGGGGAGCTGTTTTTT. The rearrangement uses TRBV11-2 and TRBJ2-2; D gene unclear. Deletions cut 1 base from V and 4 bases from J, with 4 bases between. Germline assignment: CDR1 SGHAT and CDR2 FQNNGV. The CDR3 is made up of 13 amino acids. Full variable domain (missing parts from reference TRBV11-2 and TRBJ2-2): EAGVAQSPRYKIIEKRQSVAFWCNPISGHATLYWYQQILGQGPKLLIQFQNNGVVDDSQLPKDRFSAERLKGVDSTLKIQPAKLEDSAVYLCASSLAFTGELFFGEGSRLTVL.

About this clone: The same CDR3 can be traced to other DNA sequences in this sample. This sequence joins TRBV9 and TRBJ2-5; 9 bases are a match to TRBD1. Germline lookup yields CDR1 SGDLS and CDR2 YYNGEE. The CDR3 is 14 amino acids. The V and J ends lost 0 bases and 5 bases, in that order; junction bases with no gene match: 2. The CDR3 DNA is TGTGCCAGCAGCGTAGTTGGACAGGGGGAGACCCAGTACTTC. Protein: CASSVVGQGETQYF. Full variable domain (remainder filled in from reference TRBV9 and TRBJ2-5): DSGVTQTPKHLITATGQRVTLRCSPRSGDLSVYWYQQSLDQGLQFLIQYYNGEERAKGNILERFSAQQFPDLHSELNLSSLELGDSALYFCASSVVGQGETQYFGPGTRLLVL.

This clone appeared once. V usage is TRBV29-1 and J usage is TRBJ2-7; 7 bases line up with TRBD2. Trimming cost V 1 base and J 2 bases; bases outside gene matches: 11. The CDR3 extends over 16 amino acids. Germline loops: CDR1 SQVTM, CDR2 ANQGSEA. The CDR3 spells CSVEGTSGGIPYEQYF. CDR3 coding DNA: TGCAGCGTTGAAGGGACTAGTGGGGGAATCCCCTACGAGCAGTACTTC.

V usage is TRBV7-2 and J usage is TRBJ1-4, with no clear D. Trimming left V 3 bases short and J 4 bases short, with 9 bases between. CDR1 and CDR2 (germline): SGHTA, FQGNSA. The length of the CDR3 is 14 residues. In nucleotides, the CDR3 is TGTGCCAGCAGCTTTGTTTCTAGTAATGAAAAACTGTTTTTT. The encoded protein is CASSFVSSNEKLFF.

V gene TRBV6-1 combines with J gene TRBJ1-1; 7 nucleotides align to TRBD1. Unmatched junction bases numbered 7, after V lost 9 bases and J lost 3 bases. This CDR3 spans 13 amino acids. Germline V CDR1 and CDR2: MNHNS, SASEGT. The CDR3: CARKTGYDTEAFF. For the CDR3, the DNA is TGTGCCAGAAAGACAGGGTACGACACTGAAGCTTTCTTT.

The genes are TRBV19 and TRBJ1-6; D gene uncertain. Germline assignment: CDR1 LNHDA and CDR2 SQIVND (reference sequence). Trimming took 7 bases from V and 8 from J, leaving 18 bases between them. The CDR3 is 15 amino acids. The CDR3 region is CASTPGGPRHSPLHF. DNA for the CDR3: TGTGCCAGTACCCCGGGAGGGCCACGGCATTCACCCCTCCACTTT.

The rearrangement joins TRBV28 to TRBJ1-4; D is unclear. The length of the CDR3 is 16 residues. Trimming shortened V by 3 bases and J by 7 bases, and 18 bases separated the two germline ends. CDR1 is MDHEN, CDR2 SYDVKM, per germline. In DNA form, the CDR3 reads TGTGCCAGCAGTTTCTCCGGCGGACCAATGGGTGAAAAACTGTTTTTT. This translates into CASSFSGGPMGEKLFF.

The CDR3 bases are TGTGCCAGCAGTTTAAGGGCTAGCGGCTCCTACGAGCAGTACTTC. Translated, it gives CASSLRASGSYEQYF. The V call is TRBV27, the J call TRBJ2-7; TRBD2 matches 7 bases. CDR3 length: 15 amino acids. The germline V gene has CDR1 MNHEY and CDR2 SMNVEV (reference sequence). V gave up 2 bases and J gave up 0 bases; unmatched junction bases: 4.

V and J are TRBV30 and TRBJ1-4; tentatively, D is TRBD1 (5 bases). The CDR3 has 11 amino acids. V lost 5 bases to trimming and J lost 7 bases, with 8 bases between them. CDR1 is GTSNPN and CDR2 is SVGIG in the germline V gene (reference sequence). CDR3 in amino acids: CAWAGREKLFF. The CDR3 bases are TGTGCCTGGGCGGGACGTGAAAAACTGTTTTTT.

In regard to this clone: This specimen includes other DNA sequences encoding the same CDR3. The gene calls are TRBV29-1 and TRBJ2-1, with D hard to call. Per germline, CDR1 SQVTM and CDR2 ANQGSEA. Trimming removed 3 bases at V and 12 bases at J, with 3 bases between. The length of the CDR3 is 8 residues. CDR3 coding DNA: TGCAGCGTTGACTTGCAGTTCTTC. Translating gives CSVDLQFF.